These T cell receptor beta chains were read from a single sample in a study of CD8 T cells in Susac syndrome. TCRdb passed the immunoSEQ multiplex PCR reads through MiXCR, listing each CDR3 protein once. Of 350,000 to 550,000 distinct CDR3 sequences in the sample, more than 80% were seen once. Sequences were obtained from CD8+ T cells from PBMCs. These receptors were taken from a human donor with multiple sclerosis. Each CDR3 is given with its conserved first and last residue. The listing skips clone size in some rows; elsewhere it reads once, few, many or a size class.

TRBV15,TRBJ2-7,NA,CATSRDLDEQYF
TRBV3-1,TRBJ1-5,NA,CASSPHHPGLSNQPQHF
TRBV19,TRBJ1-1,NA,CASSIGAVNTEAFF
TRBV27,TRBJ2-7,NA,CASSREGRYYEQYF
TRBV4-1,TRBJ2-5,NA,CASSQDHPALETQYF
TRBV28,TRBJ1-5,NA,CATQTGGLDQPQHF
TRBV12-3/TRBV12-4,TRBJ2-7,once,CASTHGRDGYEQYF
TRBV11-2,TRBJ2-5,few,CASSFYQETQYF
TRBV11-2,TRBJ2-1,NA,CASRIGLAGDHNEQFF
TRBV30,TRBJ1-1,NA,CAWGQGTDAEAFF
TRBV20-1,TRBJ2-2,NA,CSVSWGGSGELFF
TRBV30,TRBJ2-3,NA,CAWRGGEDTQYF